This T cell receptor (beta chain) originates from a study of early stage breast cancer tumors. Each sample had two DNA replicates, roughly 0.5 ug blood or about 1.4 ug tissue. This table comes from immunoSEQ multiplex PCR, and its TCRdb copy is limited to in-frame clones, with some not included. The sample lists over 25,000 clones, 80% occurring once. The germline V gene has CDR1 WSHSY and CDR2 SAAADI. V shed 2 bases and J 3 bases; nucleotides not matched to a gene: 2. The CDR3 length is 14 residues. The clonotype comes from a person in their 60s with breast cancer. The sequenced sample consisted of blood. This chain links TRBV10-2 with TRBJ1-1; 8 bases agree with TRBD1. The CDR3 loop reads CASSETGGYTEAFF. The CDR3 bases are TGCGCCAGCAGTGAGACAGGGGGATACACTGAAGCTTTCTTT.